Below, 16 T cell receptor beta chains from the same sample are listed, as sequenced in a study of T cells in Graves' hyperthyroidism and ophthalmopathy. The TCR beta CDR3 regions underwent amplification using RNA transcripts as the source. HTBI primers were employed in a first-round RT-PCR of the TCR CDR3. One entry per CDR3 protein, called by TCRdb with MiXCR from the multiplex PCR reads. Of a few hundred thousand distinct CDR3 sequences in the sample, approximately 14% were seen once. Material: blood. These receptors were obtained from a woman between 18 and 29 years old with Graves' hyperthyroidism.

This clonotype appeared many times. The CDR3 DNA reads as TGTGCCAGCAGCTTACACGTGGGAACTGGCTACACCTTC. This codes for CASSLHVGTGYTF. The V call is TRBV7-3, the J call TRBJ1-2, with D uncertain. Germline-derived CDR1 and CDR2 are SGHTA and FQGTGA. V was clipped by 2 bases and J by 7 bases, with 11 bases between them. This CDR3 has 13 residues.

The table lists this clonotype with many counts. The chain uses TRBV5-1 and TRBJ2-7; 12 bases agree with TRBD1. Trimming at V came to 4 bases and at J to 2 bases, leaving 16 bases not matched to a gene. The CDR3 sequence is 19 residues long. Germline CDR1 reads SGHRS; CDR2 reads YFSETQ. The CDR3 DNA is TGCGCCAGCAGCCCGGGAAGACTCCGTGGGGACAGGGGGCCCTACGAGCAGTACTTC. Its translation is CASSPGRLRGDRGPYEQYF.

This clonotype was counted ten times or more. The genes are TRBV12-3 or TRBV12-4 and TRBJ2-5, with D perhaps being TRBD1 or TRBD2 (5 bases each). Between the trimmed V and J ends, which lost 6 bases and 7 bases, there was a span of 18 bases. The CDR3 sequence is 14 residues long. As DNA, the CDR3 is TGTGCCAGCAGGGACGAGGGGACCTGGGGGACCCAGTACTTC. Translated: CASRDEGTWGTQYF.

The rearrangement uses TRBV2 and TRBJ2-1; 9 bases are a match to TRBD2. J gave up 7 bases and V 7 bases, and 11 bases lay outside the gene matches. Germline lookup yields CDR1 SNHLY and CDR2 FYNNEI. This CDR3 comprises 15 residues. CDR3 sequence reads: CASISLLAGKNEQFF. CDR3 in DNA: TGTGCCAGCATCTCCCTGCTAGCGGGAAAAAATGAGCAGTTCTTC.

This clonotype was detected many times. This chain joins TRBV5-1 and TRBJ2-2, with unresolved D. The CDR3 loop spans 14 amino acids. The V and J ends lost 0 bases and 2 bases respectively, with 5 bases between them. Germline CDR1 SGHRS, CDR2 YFSETQ. Here the CDR3 reads CASSLEVNTGELFF. In nucleotides, the CDR3 is TGCGCCAGCAGCTTGGAAGTAAACACCGGGGAGCTGTTTTTT.

In this sample, this clonotype turned up many times. The V call is TRBV3-1, the J call TRBJ2-7, with D possibly matching TRBD2 (6 bases). The CDR3 is 13 residues long. The V gene lost 6 bases and the J gene lost 6 bases, with 15 bases spanning the gap. The V gene's germline CDR1 is LGHDT and CDR2 YNNKEL (reference sequence). The CDR3 reads CASRWTGRGEQYF. The DNA of the CDR3 is TGTGCCAGCAGATGGACCGGGCGGGGCGAGCAGTACTTC.

At least ten counts were recorded for this clonotype. The chain carries TRBV2 and TRBJ1-1, with D hard to call. The CDR3 loop spans 12 amino acids. CDR1 is SNHLY, CDR2 FYNNEI, per germline. The V gene lost 3 bases and the J gene lost 9 bases, with 11 bases spanning the gap. As DNA, the CDR3 is TGTGCCAGCAGTGACCACGCACAAAAAGCTTTCTTT. Translation gives CASSDHAQKAFF.

Concerning this clonotype: A read error may be the cause here, since a much bigger clone is one base away. Since no conserved phenylalanine or tryptophan closes the CDR3, a read error is the likely cause. The V gene is TRBV18, the J gene TRBJ1-4; unclear D gene. Germline assignment: CDR1 KGHSH and CDR2 LQKENI. V lost 2 bases, J lost 3 bases, and 7 bases lay in between. This CDR3 comprises 14 residues. The CDR3 protein is CASSPGSSNEKLFL. The CDR3 nucleotides are TGTGCCAGCTCACCAGGGTCTTCTAATGAAAAACTGTTTCTT.

This clonotype was recorded at least ten times. The chain uses TRBV29-1 and TRBJ1-2; the D gene is possibly TRBD1 (5 bases). The CDR3 runs to 12 residues. V shed 5 bases and J shed 3 bases, with 10 bases lying between them. Looked up from germline, CDR1 is SQVTM and CDR2 is ANQGSEA. The CDR3: CSVRRGDYGYTF. CDR3 sequence (DNA): TGCAGCGTTCGAAGGGGAGACTATGGCTACACCTTC.

This clonotype was counted only a few times. One end of the junction does not line up with germline, which may come from a read error. The chain has TRBV19 and TRBJ2-2; 9 bases align to TRBD1. CDR1 LNHDA and CDR2 SQIVND come from the germline V gene (reference sequence). The CDR3 contains 15 residues. CDR3: CASSQQGANTGELLF. The CDR3 bases are TGTGCCAGTAGCCAACAGGGGGCGAACACCGGGGAGCTGCTTTTT.

In this sample, this clonotype turned up many times. The CDR3 spells CASSLWVGGSLNTGELFF. The CDR3 DNA is TGTGCCAGCAGTTTATGGGTCGGAGGATCCCTAAACACCGGGGAGCTGTTTTTT. The chain links TRBV28 to TRBJ2-2; a weak D match, TRBD2 (5 bases). V was trimmed by 0 bases and J by 2 bases, leaving 16 bases between them. The germline V gene has CDR1 MDHEN and CDR2 SYDVKM. The CDR3 contains 18 residues.

This clonotype was recorded many times. The chain uses TRBV18 and TRBJ2-1, with 10 bases that match TRBD2. V was pared by 2 bases and J by 7 bases, with 5 bases of the junction left unmatched. Germline lookup yields CDR1 KGHSH and CDR2 LQKENI. The CDR3 loop spans 15 amino acids. This chain's CDR3 is CASSPSGGDGNEQFF. Written as DNA, the CDR3 is TGTGCCAGCTCACCAAGCGGGGGGGACGGAAATGAGCAGTTCTTC.

In its sample, this clonotype was seen a few times. The V call is TRBV6-1, the J call TRBJ1-4; D is unresolved. CDR1 is MNHNS and CDR2 is SASEGT in the germline V gene. V was clipped by 6 bases and J by 5 bases, with 10 bases between them. CDR3 length equals 13 residues. The CDR3 sequence: CASSRGRNEKLFF. The CDR3 DNA is TGTGCCAGCAGCCGCGGACGAAATGAAAAACTGTTTTTT.

This clonotype has ten or more counts. V and J are TRBV29-1 and TRBJ2-7, with D perhaps matching TRBD2 (5 bases). CDR3 length: 11 amino acids. Germline V CDR1 and CDR2: SQVTM, ANQGSEA. The CDR3 spells CSGRLRGEQYF. The CDR3 DNA is TGCAGTGGACGACTACGTGGCGAGCAGTACTTC.

This clonotype was counted at least ten times. This chain connects TRBV3-1 to TRBJ2-2; unclear D gene. Trimming left V 4 bases short and J 14 bases short, with 23 bases between. The CDR3 is made up of 15 amino acids. Looked up from germline, CDR1 is LGHDT and CDR2 is YNNKEL (reference sequence). For the CDR3, the DNA is TGTGCCAGCAGCCCGGGTACTCCTGCCAGGCTAACCCTGTTTTTT. Translation gives CASSPGTPARLTLFF.

In this sample, this clonotype turned up a few times. The genes are TRBV12-3 or TRBV12-4 and TRBJ1-2; possible D gene TRBD1, 6 bases. The V end lost 3 bases, the J end lost 3 bases, and 14 bases lay between the germline ends. CDR3 length: 15 amino acids. This CDR3 reads CASSFVRRTDYGYTF. In DNA form, the CDR3 reads TGTGCCAGCAGTTTCGTCAGGCGGACAGACTATGGCTACACCTTC.